This TCR beta chain was captured by sequencing in a study of T cell repertoires in cytomegalovirus infection. Points from the study as a whole: HLA-C-restricted, CMV-specific TCR beta clonotypes were dominant ex vivo.

TCRdb processed the reads anew with MiXCR; each CDR3 protein has one entry. The sample consists of about 700,000 distinct CDR3 sequences, approximately 33% of them appearing once. The length of the CDR3 is 17 residues. Trimming cost V 5 bases and J 1 base, with 17 bases left between them. About this clonotype: The antigen is undetermined.

The specimen was cultured PBMCs, collected from culture after CMV antigen stimulation. This chain links TRBV12-3 or TRBV12-4 with TRBJ2-2; D may be TRBD2 (6 bases). The receptor comes from a human donor in good health (CMV status not recorded). Some clones in this sample may be carry-over from other donors' samples. This CDR3 is CASSPVGLALNTGELFF. The CDR3 DNA reads TGTGCCAGCAGTCCCGTAGGGCTAGCGCTGAACACCGGGGAGCTGTTTTTT.